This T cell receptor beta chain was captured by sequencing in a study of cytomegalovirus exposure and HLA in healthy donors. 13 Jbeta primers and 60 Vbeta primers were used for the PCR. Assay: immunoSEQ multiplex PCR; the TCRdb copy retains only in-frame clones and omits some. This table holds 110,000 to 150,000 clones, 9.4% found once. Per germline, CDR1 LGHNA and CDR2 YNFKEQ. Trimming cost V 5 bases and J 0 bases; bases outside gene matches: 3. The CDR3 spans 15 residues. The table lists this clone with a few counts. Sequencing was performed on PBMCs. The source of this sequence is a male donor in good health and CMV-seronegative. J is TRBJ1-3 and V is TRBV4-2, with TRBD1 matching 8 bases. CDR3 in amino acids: CASSFGQGSGNTIYF. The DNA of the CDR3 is TGTGCCAGCAGCTTCGGACAGGGCTCTGGAAACACCATATATTTT.